The 2 T cell receptor beta chains below come from one sample, sequenced in a study of cytomegalovirus exposure and HLA in healthy donors. This PCR relied on a set of 60 Vbeta primers and 13 Jbeta primers. Method: immunoSEQ multiplex PCR; TCRdb's copy keeps in-frame clones and lacks some. Among about 150,000 clones listed, around 84% were seen once. Material for sequencing was PBMCs. These receptors were obtained from a woman in her forties in good health and CMV-seropositive.

V is TRBV7-6 and J is TRBJ2-1; 10 bases align to TRBD2. V lost 1 base and J lost 1; bases outside the gene matches: 7. The CDR3 runs 18 residues. Germline CDR1 is SGHVS and CDR2 is FNYEAQ. Written as DNA, the CDR3 is TGTGCCAGCAGCTTAGATCCCCAAGCGGGAGGGTCCTACAATGAGCAGTTCTTC. This gives the protein CASSLDPQAGGSYNEQFF.

V and J are TRBV5-1 and TRBJ2-7; TRBD2 agrees at 11 bases. CDR1 is SGHRS and CDR2 is YFSETQ in the germline V gene. The CDR3 runs to 16 residues. V was clipped by 0 bases and J by 4 bases; unmatched bases: 6. CDR3: CASSLAVAGGGYEQYF. CDR3 bases: TGCGCCAGCAGCTTGGCAGTAGCGGGAGGGGGATACGAGCAGTACTTC.